Following are 27 T cell receptor beta chains from one sample sequenced in a study of control samples from healthy donors and cancer patients. Libraries were prepared by immunoSEQ multiplex PCR; TCRdb keeps only in-frame clonotypes and omits some of them. The sample holds 150,000 to 180,000 clones, 93% seen once. Sequences were obtained from blood. These receptors originate from a man aged 50 or older in good health.

This rearrangement joins TRBV19 to TRBJ2-1; TRBD2 matches 11 bases. The CDR3 has 12 amino acids. With 10 bases clipped from V and 14 bases from J, the junction kept 10 bases outside the gene matches. Germline assignment: CDR1 LNHDA and CDR2 SQIVND (reference sequence). The CDR3 region has the DNA TGTGCCACCCGGACTAGCGGGCCGTCTAAGTTCTTC. This translates into CATRTSGPSKFF.

In its sample, this clone was seen once. The rearrangement joins TRBV3-1 (or the pseudogene TRBV3-2) to TRBJ1-2; 7 bases are a match to TRBD1. The CDR3 runs 16 residues. Germline lookup yields CDR1 LGHDT and CDR2 YNNKEL (reference sequence). With V trimmed by 5 bases and J by 7 bases, 16 bases remained unmatched. The CDR3 sequence: CASSARMDRLGSGYTF. CDR3 nucleotide sequence: TGTGCCAGCAGCGCCCGAATGGACAGGTTAGGTTCTGGCTACACCTTC.

The chain uses TRBV12-5 and TRBJ2-3; 10 bases align to TRBD2. The CDR3 has 18 residues. J gave up 1 base and V 0 bases, and 7 bases lay outside the gene matches. Per germline, CDR1 LGHNT and CDR2 FRNRAP. The CDR3 nucleotides are TGTGCTAGTGGTTTGGTACGGAGCGGGAGGGGTGGCACAGATACGCAGTATTTT. Translation: CASGLVRSGRGGTDTQYF.

The chain employs TRBV5-1 and TRBJ2-2; 7 nucleotides agree with TRBD1. With 0 bases clipped from V and 2 bases from J, the junction kept 1 base outside the gene matches. The CDR3 contains 15 residues. Germline V gene sequence: CDR1 SGHRS, CDR2 YFSETQ. CDR3 residues: CASSLDRGNTGELFF. The CDR3 region has the DNA TGCGCCAGCAGCTTGGACAGGGGAAACACCGGGGAGCTGTTTTTT.

V gene TRBV7-3 combines with J gene TRBJ1-1, with a tentative D call TRBD1 (6 bases). The germline V and J ends were trimmed by 6 bases and 1 base, with 12 bases remaining between them. Germline CDR1 and CDR2: SGHTA and FQGTGA. The CDR3 runs 14 residues. The CDR3 bases are TGTGCCAGCAGATCCCAGGGGAGGAACACTGAAGCTTTCTTT. This translates into CASRSQGRNTEAFF.

The V call is TRBV5-8, the J call TRBJ2-3, with 10 bases aligning to TRBD2. The CDR3 runs to 15 residues. CDR1 is SGHTS and CDR2 is YDEGEE in the germline V gene. V was clipped by 0 bases and J by 4 bases; unmatched bases: 2. CDR3 region: CASSLALAGADTQYF. The CDR3 nucleotides are TGTGCCAGCAGCTTGGCGCTAGCGGGGGCAGATACGCAGTATTTT.

This clone appeared a single time. The gene calls are TRBV7-2 and TRBJ2-7; no definite D call. V was pared by 2 bases and J by 4 bases, with 9 bases between. This CDR3 has 13 amino acids. Germline CDR1 is SGHTA and CDR2 is FQGNSA. The CDR3 DNA reads as TGTGCCAGCAGCTTACCCGTCTTATACGAGCAGTACTTC. Its translation is CASSLPVLYEQYF.

V usage is TRBV28 and J usage is TRBJ2-1, with 12 bases fitting TRBD2. The CDR3 sequence is 16 residues long. V trimming: 6 bases; J trimming: 10 bases; junction bases outside the gene matches: 13. Germline V gene sequence: CDR1 MDHEN, CDR2 SYDVKM. In DNA, the CDR3 is TGTGCCAGCAGGAAAAGGGGACTAGCGGGCCCCCAGGAGCAGTTCTTC. Protein: CASRKRGLAGPQEQFF.

The J gene is TRBJ1-2, the V gene TRBV28; D not certain. Between the trimmed V and J ends, which lost 2 bases and 2 bases, there was a span of 9 bases. CDR1 is MDHEN, CDR2 SYDVKM, per germline. The CDR3 extends over 14 amino acids. CDR3 bases: TGTGCCAGCAGTTTAAGTTCGGGGAACTATGGCTACACCTTC. This codes for CASSLSSGNYGYTF.

This chain joins TRBV28 and TRBJ1-3, with D possibly matching TRBD1 (5 bases). This CDR3 spans 10 amino acids. The germline V gene encodes CDR1 MDHEN and CDR2 SYDVKM. The germline V and J ends were trimmed by 8 bases and 15 bases, with 14 bases remaining between them. CDR3 DNA sequence: TGTGCCAGCGGACCCGGGACGCAATATTTT. Translated, it gives CASGPGTQYF.

This clone has only one observation. The V and J genes are TRBV3-1 (or the pseudogene TRBV3-2) and TRBJ2-7, with 7 positions matching TRBD2. Germline lookup yields CDR1 LGHDT and CDR2 YNNKEL (reference sequence). The CDR3 is 16 residues long. V lost 0 bases and J lost 4; bases outside the gene matches: 9. CDR3 in DNA: TGTGCCAGCAGCCAAGATCCCGGACTAGGAGGGTACGAGCAGTACTTC. It yields the protein CASSQDPGLGGYEQYF.

The chain couples TRBV9 to TRBJ2-1; a possible D gene is TRBD2 (5 bases). The CDR3 length is 11 residues. V was pared by 3 bases and J by 9 bases, with 7 bases between. Germline CDR1 SGDLS, CDR2 YYNGEE. CDR3 in amino acids: CASSASSEQFF. The CDR3 DNA reads as TGTGCCAGCAGCGCTAGCAGTGAGCAGTTCTTC.

V gene TRBV7-8 combines with J gene TRBJ2-7; TRBD2 matches at 7 bases. The V gene's germline CDR1 is SGHVS and CDR2 FQNEAQ. The ends lost 2 bases at V and 5 bases at J; junction bases unmatched: 6. The CDR3 runs 14 residues. CDR3 DNA sequence: TGTGCCAGCAGCTTAATGGCGGGAGCAAACGAGCAGTACTTC. This encodes CASSLMAGANEQYF.

The V and J genes are TRBV7-2 and TRBJ2-5; no reliable D call. CDR1 SGHTA and CDR2 FQGNSA come from the germline V gene. The V end was cut by 1 base, the J end by 0 bases, with 9 bases between. The CDR3 has 15 amino acids. Written as DNA, the CDR3 is TGTGCCAGCAGCTTAGTTCCAGCTTACCAAGAGACCCAGTACTTC. Amino acids: CASSLVPAYQETQYF.

This rearrangement joins TRBV3-1 (or the pseudogene TRBV3-2) to TRBJ2-6, with 10 bases aligning to TRBD2. V gave up 7 bases and J gave up 3 bases; unmatched junction bases: 3. Germline V CDR1 and CDR2: LGHDT, YNNKEL (reference sequence). The length of the CDR3 is 15 residues. This chain's CDR3 is CASKSGRVGANVLTF. The CDR3 coding sequence is TGTGCCAGCAAAAGCGGGAGGGTTGGGGCCAACGTCCTGACTTTC.

This clone came up once. The rearrangement links TRBV9 to TRBJ2-1; perhaps TRBD2 as D (5 bases). In germline, CDR1 is SGDLS, CDR2 YYNGEE. This CDR3 has 15 residues. With 2 bases removed from V and 5 bases from J, the gap between germline ends came to 14 bases. CDR3 loop: CASSVAPREDNEQFF. CDR3 sequence (DNA): TGTGCCAGCAGCGTGGCTCCGAGGGAAGACAATGAGCAGTTCTTC. The whole variable domain, remainder taken from reference TRBV9 and TRBJ2-1, is DSGVTQTPKHLITATGQRVTLRCSPRSGDLSVYWYQQSLDQGLQFLIQYYNGEERAKGNILERFSAQQFPDLHSELNLSSLELGDSALYFCASSVAPREDNEQFFGPGTRLTVL.

The V and J genes are TRBV4-1 and TRBJ2-2; TRBD2 aligns across 11 bases. J lost 2 bases, V lost 5 bases, and 4 bases had no gene match. The CDR3 extends over 16 amino acids. CDR1 and CDR2 from the germline V gene are MGHRA and YSYEKL. As DNA, the CDR3 is TGCGCCAGCAGCTTCCTAGCGGGAGGAAACACCGGGGAGCTGTTTTTT. It codes for CASSFLAGGNTGELFF.

This CDR3 is CASNPGQSPPQPQHF. The CDR3 coding sequence is TGTGCCAGTAACCCGGGACAGTCCCCCCCTCAGCCCCAGCATTTT. The rearrangement uses TRBV19 and TRBJ1-5, with 7 nucleotides matching TRBD1. The CDR3 runs 15 residues. Germline V CDR1 and CDR2: LNHDA, SQIVND (reference sequence). Unmatched junction bases numbered 12, after V lost 7 bases and J lost 6 bases.

This clone was observed once. The chain is built from TRBV30 and TRBJ1-3, with TRBD1 as a possible D gene (5 bases). The V gene's germline CDR1 is GTSNPN and CDR2 SVGIG (reference sequence). The germline V and J ends were trimmed by 2 bases and 5 bases, with 13 bases remaining between them. This CDR3 is built from 14 residues. The CDR3 here is CAWSLTGGRNTIYF. DNA of the CDR3: TGTGCCTGGAGTCTCACCGGGGGACGAAACACCATATATTTT.

The CDR3 region has the DNA TGTGCCAGCAGTTTATCTGGACTCCCCTCTGGAAACACCATATATTTT. Translating it yields CASSLSGLPSGNTIYF. The genes are TRBV28 and TRBJ1-3; no clear D gene. Trimming removed 1 base at V and 0 bases at J, with 10 bases between. Germline CDR1 reads MDHEN; CDR2 reads SYDVKM. CDR3 length: 16 amino acids.

This chain joins TRBV10-3 and TRBJ1-5; weak D call: TRBD1 (5 bases). The CDR3 runs 14 residues. From germline, CDR1 is ENHRY and CDR2 SYGVKD. V gave up 6 bases and J gave up 0 bases, with 9 bases separating them. CDR3 protein: CAIRDTYSNQPQHF. CDR3 DNA: TGTGCCATCAGGGACACATATAGCAATCAGCCCCAGCATTTT.

The CDR3 loop reads CASSQDIGSHTRNEQFF. In DNA form, the CDR3 reads TGTGCCAGCAGCCAAGATATCGGCTCACATACTAGGAATGAGCAGTTCTTC. This rearrangement joins TRBV14 to TRBJ2-1, with D tentatively TRBD2 (5 bases). The CDR3 has 17 amino acids. V was clipped by 0 bases and J by 7 bases, with 19 bases between them. CDR1 is SGHDN, CDR2 FVKESK, per germline.

This rearrangement joins TRBV11-2 to TRBJ2-3; 11 bases line up with TRBD2. The CDR3 has 18 amino acids. Losses at the gene ends were 7 bases for V and 0 bases for J; bases not matched to a gene: 12. Germline V gene sequence: CDR1 SGHAT, CDR2 FQNNGV. CDR3 amino acids: CASTLRTSGPFSTDTQYF. In DNA, the CDR3 is TGTGCCAGCACCTTGCGGACTAGCGGGCCCTTTAGCACAGATACGCAGTATTTT.

V is TRBV6-4 and J is TRBJ2-1, with TRBD2 matching over 12 bases. The germline V gene has CDR1 MRHNA and CDR2 SNTAGT. V dropped 1 base and J dropped 6; count of bases not matched to a gene: 4. The CDR3 runs to 16 residues. This CDR3 is CASSDFASGRANEQFF. The CDR3 coding sequence is TGTGCCAGCAGTGACTTCGCTAGCGGGAGGGCCAATGAGCAGTTCTTC.

The gene calls are TRBV7-9 and TRBJ2-2; 10 bases are shared with TRBD2. The CDR3 covers 18 residues. After removal of 4 bases from V and 3 bases from J, the junction contained 11 bases not matched to a gene. Looked up from germline, CDR1 is SEHNR and CDR2 is FQNEAQ (reference sequence). The CDR3 DNA sequence: TGTGCCAGCAGCTCCCCGCGAGCTAGCGGGAGAGACACCGGGGAGCTGTTTTTT. It specifies CASSSPRASGRDTGELFF.

V and J are TRBV6-1 and TRBJ2-1; D tentatively reads TRBD1 or TRBD2 (7 bases each). The CDR3 extends over 18 amino acids. V was pared by 2 bases and J by 7 bases, with 24 bases between. CDR1 and CDR2 (germline): MNHNS, SASEGT. This CDR3 reads CASSELGGRTGRWNEQFF. CDR3 DNA sequence: TGTGCCAGCAGTGAATTGGGGGGGAGGACAGGCCGTTGGAATGAGCAGTTCTTC.

This clone appeared a single time. The chain combines TRBV3-1 (or the pseudogene TRBV3-2) with TRBJ2-1; 11 nucleotides match TRBD1. Unmatched junction bases numbered 19, after V lost 1 base and J lost 14 bases. This CDR3 spans 18 amino acids. CDR1 and CDR2 from the germline V gene are LGHDT and YNNKEL (reference sequence). The DNA of the CDR3 is TGTGCCAGCAGCCAAGTGACTCGTAGGACAGGGGGCTATTCTTACAAGTTCTTC. Its protein is CASSQVTRRTGGYSYKFF.